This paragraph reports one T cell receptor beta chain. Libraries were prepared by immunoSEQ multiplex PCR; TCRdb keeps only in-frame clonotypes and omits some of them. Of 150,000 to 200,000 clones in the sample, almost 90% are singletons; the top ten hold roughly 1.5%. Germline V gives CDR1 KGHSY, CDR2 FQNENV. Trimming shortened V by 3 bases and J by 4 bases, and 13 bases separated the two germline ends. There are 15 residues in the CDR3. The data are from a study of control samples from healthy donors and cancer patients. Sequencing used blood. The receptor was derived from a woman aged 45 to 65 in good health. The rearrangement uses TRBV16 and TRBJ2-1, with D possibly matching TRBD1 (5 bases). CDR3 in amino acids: CASSQIGTGYNEQFF. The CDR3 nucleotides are TGTGCCAGCAGCCAGATTGGTACAGGATACAATGAGCAGTTCTTC.